This T cell receptor beta chain is drawn from a study of control samples from healthy donors and cancer patients. Assay: immunoSEQ multiplex PCR; the TCRdb copy retains only in-frame clones and omits some. The table lists roughly 95,000 clones, around 90% of them singletons. Between the trimmed V and J ends, which lost 4 bases and 6 bases, there was a span of 19 bases. The CDR3 length is 16 residues. Germline V gives CDR1 SGHNT, CDR2 YYREEE (reference sequence). This TCR was sampled from a human donor in good health. The donor label of this sample is uncertain. V gene TRBV5-4 combines with J gene TRBJ1-4, with D perhaps TRBD1 (6 bases). The sample consisted of blood. CDR3 nucleotides: TGTGCCAGCAGCCGAAGAGAACAGGGACCGGATGAAAAACTGTTTTTT. Translated, it gives CASSRREQGPDEKLFF.